Reported below is one T cell receptor beta chain. Its antigen remains unidentified. The data were taken from a study of beta chain features in type 1 diabetes. Study-wide background: Cells sorted and examined across all samples totaled nearly 110,000,000. Study findings and constraints: Naive, central memory and Treg TCRB repertoires appeared more alike in patients than in healthy donors. Type 1 diabetes patients showed a moderate but significant shortening of TCRB CDR3s in all four CD4+ subsets.

Via the markers CD45RO/CCR7/CD25/CD127/CD95/CD27, stem cell-like memory, regulatory, central memory and naive CD4+ cells were sorted. The purity of all sorted populations exceeded 95%. This CDR3 has 16 residues. Isolated RNA was reverse transcribed in full, so expressed TCRB transcripts were sequenced. Generated by immunoSEQ multiplex PCR, the TCRdb table keeps only in-frame clones and is missing some. The sample consists of hundreds of thousands of clones, approximately 10% of them appearing once. J is TRBJ2-7 and V is TRBV21-1; the table calls TRBD1, which could not be checked here. TRBV21-1 represents a pseudogene. The sample was central memory CD4+ T cells from blood. This clonotype was obtained from a man under 40 with type 1 diabetes. Here the CDR3 reads CASSKAGTGSSYEQYF. In DNA form, the CDR3 reads TGTGCCAGCAGCAAAGCCGGGACAGGGAGTTCCTACGAGCAGTACTTC.